The clone carrying this T cell receptor (beta chain) came up a few times. Its antigen is unidentified. The CDR3 loop spans 15 amino acids. With 0 bases removed from V and 1 base from J, the gap between germline ends came to 8 bases. Germline CDR1 MNHEY, CDR2 SVGAGI. Researchers prepared the TCRbeta library using unique molecular identifiers, the study reports. TCRdb re-called the PCR reads through MiXCR, storing one row per CDR3 protein. Among a few hundred thousand distinct CDR3 sequences listed, approximately 12% were seen once. The data belong to a study of T-cell reconstitution after alpha-beta-depleted transplantation in children. Study-wide results and limits: There were reportedly several hundred expanded graft clones from which alpha-beta T cells came about two months after transplant.

Sequencing was performed on PBMCs, mostly from graft donor cells, taken 360 days after TCRalphabeta/CD19-depleted stem cell transplant. The clonotype comes from a male patient aged 10 to 17 who had a stem cell transplant for acute myeloid leukemia, so the T cells may come from the graft donor. This chain connects TRBV6-5 to TRBJ2-3; D remains ambiguous. The DNA for the CDR3 is TGTGCCAGCAGTTACTCCATGATCCGCACAGATACGCAGTATTTT. Amino acid sequence: CASSYSMIRTDTQYF.